This entry lists 27 T cell receptor beta chains sequenced from one sample in a study of control samples from healthy donors and cancer patients. Method: immunoSEQ multiplex PCR; TCRdb's copy keeps in-frame clones and lacks some. The sample has tens of thousands of clones; approximately 84% are singletons. The sample taken for sequencing was blood. The origin of the receptors is a man in his fifties or sixties in good health.

The CDR3 coding sequence is TGTGCCTGGAGCCCGGGACAGGGGGCCTACGAGCAGTACTTC. It translates to CAWSPGQGAYEQYF. This chain joins TRBV30 and TRBJ2-7; 11 bases are shared with TRBD1. The CDR3 has 14 amino acids. V trimming: 3 bases; J trimming: 2 bases; junction bases outside the gene matches: 3. CDR1 GTSNPN and CDR2 SVGIG come from the germline V gene (reference sequence).

V and J are TRBV28 and TRBJ1-6; D perhaps matches TRBD1 (6 bases). The CDR3 covers 14 residues. Germline V lookup: CDR1 MDHEN, CDR2 SYDVKM. The V gene lost 11 bases and the J gene lost 7 bases, with 18 bases spanning the gap. In DNA, the CDR3 is TGTGCCGGAGGTCGTGGTGGGACAAATTCACCCCTCCACTTT. Its translation is CAGGRGGTNSPLHF.

The chain couples TRBV7-2 to TRBJ2-1; 10 bases align to TRBD2. With 6 bases clipped from V and 6 bases from J, the junction kept 11 bases outside the gene matches. Germline V gene sequence: CDR1 SGHTA, CDR2 FQGNSA. This CDR3 contains 16 residues. The CDR3 bases are TGTGCCAGCAGTGCTAGCGGGAGCTTCCTCTCCAATGAGCAGTTCTTC. It yields the protein CASSASGSFLSNEQFF.

The V and J genes are TRBV4-3 and TRBJ2-3; 10 bases fit TRBD2. Looked up from germline, CDR1 is LGHNA and CDR2 is YSLEER. The CDR3 spans 17 residues. J lost 4 bases, V lost 0 bases, and 7 bases had no gene match. CDR3 DNA: TGCGCCAGCAGCCAAGATTCTAGCGGGAGATGGGCAGATACGCAGTATTTT. Its protein is CASSQDSSGRWADTQYF.

The chain uses TRBV27 and TRBJ1-2; 8 positions match TRBD1. Germline V gene data show CDR1 as MNHEY and CDR2 as SMNVEV (reference sequence). CDR3 size: 16 residues. Germline trimming cut 2 bases from V and 8 bases from J; bases unmatched to any gene: 13. This CDR3 reads CASSLPGQGAGGGYTF. The CDR3 DNA reads as TGTGCCAGCAGTTTACCCGGCCAGGGGGCCGGGGGGGGCTACACCTTC.

This chain connects TRBV27 to TRBJ2-7; 16 bases line up with TRBD2. J lost 5 bases, V lost 1 base, and 17 bases had no gene match. CDR3 length equals 21 residues. Germline V gene data show CDR1 as MNHEY and CDR2 as SMNVEV (reference sequence). The DNA for the CDR3 is TGTGCCAGCAGTTTATTCGGGACTAGCGGGAGGGTTCTGAAAATGGAAAACGAGCAGTACTTC. This gives the protein CASSLFGTSGRVLKMENEQYF.

The J gene is TRBJ2-1, the V gene TRBV9, with 7 bases fitting TRBD2. V lost 3 bases to trimming and J lost 15 bases; unmatched junction nucleotides: 15. CDR3 size: 14 residues. Germline lookup yields CDR1 SGDLS and CDR2 YYNGEE. CDR3: CASSGGGPVTTGFF. The CDR3 DNA reads TGTGCCAGCAGCGGCGGGGGACCCGTCACGACGGGGTTCTTC.

This chain uses TRBV9 with TRBJ1-5; 7 bases match TRBD1. CDR1 and CDR2 from the germline V gene are SGDLS and YYNGEE. This CDR3 is built from 13 residues. J was trimmed by 5 bases and V by 5 bases; bases with no gene match: 4. CDR3 DNA sequence: TGTGCCAGCAGTTATACAGGGGATCAGCCCCAGCATTTT. Its translation is CASSYTGDQPQHF.

V is TRBV5-1 and J is TRBJ1-5, with D perhaps matching TRBD1 (5 bases). This CDR3 is built from 13 residues. V dropped 7 bases and J dropped 7 bases, with 15 bases sitting between them. Germline V lookup: CDR1 SGHRS, CDR2 YFSETQ. The CDR3 here is CASPHGRDQPQHF. The CDR3 DNA reads TGCGCCAGCCCTCATGGGAGGGACCAGCCCCAGCATTTT.

V gene TRBV24-1 combines with J gene TRBJ2-1; 9 bases are a match to TRBD1. J gave up 7 bases and V 4 bases, and 7 bases lay outside the gene matches. CDR3 length: 15 residues. CDR1 is KGHDR, CDR2 SFDVKD, per germline. Here the CDR3 DNA reads TGTGCCACCAGTGACCGACAGGGGGATCTAAATGAGCAGTTCTTC. The encoded protein is CATSDRQGDLNEQFF.

This chain joins TRBV24-1 and TRBJ1-4, with D unclear. Looked up from germline, CDR1 is KGHDR and CDR2 is SFDVKD. V lost 9 bases and J 8 bases, leaving 18 bases between the germline ends. This CDR3 has 14 amino acids. The CDR3 DNA is TGTGCCACCGACCCCCGGCCCCTTGGGGAAAAACTGTTTTTT. As protein: CATDPRPLGEKLFF.

This rearrangement joins TRBV7-2 to TRBJ2-1, with D possibly matching TRBD2 (5 bases). CDR3 length: 14 residues. From germline, CDR1 is SGHTA and CDR2 FQGNSA. Trimming removed 5 bases from V and 1 base from J, with 9 bases in between. The CDR3 region has the DNA TGTGCCAGCAGCCAAGGAGGTTCCTACAATGAGCAGTTCTTC. Translation gives CASSQGGSYNEQFF.

This clone was found once. The J gene is TRBJ1-4, the V gene TRBV28, with 7 nucleotides matching TRBD1. Germline loops: CDR1 MDHEN, CDR2 SYDVKM. With V trimmed by 7 bases and J by 8 bases, 7 bases remained unmatched. This CDR3 has 13 residues. DNA of the CDR3: TGTGCCAGCAAGACAGGGCGGAGGGAAAAACTGTTTTTT. Protein product: CASKTGRREKLFF.

CDR3 coding DNA: TGTGCAAGTCGCTTCTCGGGGGCCCCTGAAGCTTTCTTT. It specifies CASRFSGAPEAFF. J is TRBJ1-1 and V is TRBV12-2. TRBV12-2 is a recognized pseudogene. This CDR3 region has 13 residues.

The chain combines TRBV5-1 with TRBJ1-2; D remains unclear. V lost 0 bases and J 0 bases, leaving 6 bases between the germline ends. Germline CDR1 and CDR2: SGHRS and YFSETQ. The CDR3 runs to 14 residues. CDR3 residues: CASSLDGTNYGYTF. The DNA of the CDR3 is TGCGCCAGCAGCTTGGACGGTACTAACTATGGCTACACCTTC.

The J gene is TRBJ2-1, the V gene TRBV24-1; 7 positions match TRBD2. The CDR3 is 17 residues long. Per the germline V gene, CDR1 is KGHDR and CDR2 is SFDVKD. With 1 base clipped from V and 3 bases from J, the junction kept 8 bases outside the gene matches. The CDR3 region is CATSDFSGSSGYNEQFF. The CDR3 DNA reads as TGTGCCACCAGTGATTTTAGCGGGTCTAGCGGCTACAATGAGCAGTTCTTC.

This chain uses TRBV19 with TRBJ1-4; 9 bases align to TRBD1. The germline V gene has CDR1 LNHDA and CDR2 SQIVND (reference sequence). Unmatched junction bases numbered 9, after V lost 5 bases and J lost 8 bases. The CDR3 runs to 15 residues. The CDR3 DNA is TGTGCCAGTAGTTCCACCGGGACAGGGCGAGAAAAACTGTTTTTT. Amino acids: CASSSTGTGREKLFF.

V and J are TRBV3-1 (or the pseudogene TRBV3-2) and TRBJ2-1; 14 bases fit TRBD2. CDR1 is LGHDT, CDR2 YNNKEL, per germline (reference sequence). The CDR3 totals 18 residues. V was pared by 4 bases and J by 8 bases, with 13 bases of the junction left unmatched. The CDR3 spells CASSLHKGLAGASDEQFF. Here the CDR3 DNA reads TGTGCCAGCAGCCTTCACAAGGGACTAGCGGGAGCGAGCGATGAGCAGTTCTTC.

The V gene is TRBV4-1, the J gene TRBJ1-1, with D tentatively TRBD1 (6 bases). Trimming took off 1 base at V and 1 base at J, with 19 bases between the two ends. Germline loops: CDR1 MGHRA, CDR2 YSYEKL. The CDR3 has 18 residues. DNA for the CDR3: TGCGCCAGCAGCCAAGGGCGATGGGCAGGACAGAAGAACACTGAAGCTTTCTTT. Its protein is CASSQGRWAGQKNTEAFF.

The CDR3 bases are TGTGCCAGCAGCGATTCAGCCCCCCAGCATTTT. Translation: CASSDSAPQHF. V and J are TRBV2 and TRBJ1-5; D gene ambiguous. From germline, CDR1 is SNHLY and CDR2 FYNNEI. The ends were cut back, 6 bases at V and 10 bases at J, with 10 bases in the middle. CDR3 size: 11 residues. Looking up the rest from reference TRBV2 and TRBJ1-5 gives the full variable domain: EPEVTQTPSHQVTQMGQEVILRCVPISNHLYFYWYRQILGQKVEFLVSFYNNEISEKSEIFDDQFSVERPDGSNFTLKIRSTKLEDSAMYFCASSDSAPQHFGDGTRLSIL.

This clone showed up many times. The V call is TRBV6-4, the J call TRBJ2-1; 10 bases line up with TRBD2. CDR1 is MRHNA and CDR2 is SNTAGT in the germline V gene. This CDR3 contains 15 residues. Unmatched junction bases numbered 12, after V lost 10 bases and J lost 6 bases. The CDR3 nucleotides are TGTGCCACCCAACCCTTAGCGGGAGGTGGCAATGAGCAGTTCTTC. Encoded protein: CATQPLAGGGNEQFF.

This chain uses TRBV7-3 with TRBJ2-3, with TRBD2 identical over 7 bases. V shed 4 bases, J shed 5 bases, and the junction held 9 bases outside the gene matches. Germline-derived CDR1 and CDR2 are SGHTA and FQGTGA. This CDR3 is built from 15 residues. The DNA of the CDR3 is TGTGCCAGCAGCTCCGTGGGCGGGAGACGAGATACGCAGTATTTT. This sequence encodes CASSSVGGRRDTQYF. Full variable domain (rest looked up from reference TRBV7-3 and TRBJ2-3): GAGVSQTPSNKVTEKGKYVELRCDPISGHTALYWYRQSLGQGPEFLIYFQGTGAADDSGLPNDRFFAVRPEGSVSTLKIQRTERGDSAVYLCASSSVGGRRDTQYFGPGTRLTVL.

The chain uses TRBV18 and TRBJ1-1; TRBD1 aligns across 7 bases. CDR1 and CDR2 from the germline V gene are KGHSH and LQKENI. V gave up 3 bases and J gave up 0 bases; unmatched junction bases: 7. CDR3 size: 16 residues. In nucleotides, the CDR3 is TGTGCCAGCTCACCTAGGGCAGGGGGTATGAACACTGAAGCTTTCTTT. Protein sequence: CASSPRAGGMNTEAFF.

The V and J genes are TRBV18 and TRBJ1-1; 10 bases line up with TRBD1. Germline values: CDR1 KGHSH, CDR2 LQKENI. CDR3 length: 15 amino acids. V lost 5 bases and J lost 5; bases outside the gene matches: 8. DNA for the CDR3: TGTGCCAGCTCAACGCGACAGGGGGCTGGGACTGAAGCTTTCTTT. The encoded protein is CASSTRQGAGTEAFF.

This sequence joins TRBV6-5 and TRBJ2-4, with D possibly being TRBD2 (6 bases). The germline gives CDR1 MNHEY, CDR2 SVGAGI. V dropped 4 bases and J dropped 0 bases, with 10 bases sitting between them. This CDR3 is 15 amino acids long. CDR3 coding DNA: TGTGCCAGCAGTTCGCGGGGCTTAGCCAAAAACATTCAGTACTTC. Protein product: CASSSRGLAKNIQYF.

This chain joins TRBV5-8 and TRBJ2-5; the match to TRBD1 covers 11 bases. Germline V gives CDR1 SGHTS, CDR2 YDEGEE. This CDR3 has 14 residues. With 4 bases clipped from V and 5 bases from J, the junction kept 4 bases outside the gene matches. CDR3 protein: CASSPGQGGETQYF. The CDR3 nucleotides read TGTGCCAGCAGCCCGGGACAGGGGGGTGAGACCCAGTACTTC.

The rearrangement uses TRBV5-6 and TRBJ2-5; D uncertain. The V gene lost 4 bases and the J gene lost 4 bases, with 14 bases spanning the gap. CDR1 is SGHDT, CDR2 YYEEEE, per germline. This CDR3 spans 14 amino acids. The CDR3 nucleotides are TGTGCCAGCAGCACCGCCGGCGACGGAGAGACCCAGTACTTC. It codes for CASSTAGDGETQYF.